The 20 T cell receptor beta chains presented below share a single source sample, sequenced in a study of shared clonotypes between healthy human individuals. Clones were read by immunoSEQ multiplex PCR, and TCRdb kept only the in-frame ones, dropping some. The sample lists 2 million to 2.5 million clones; more than 80% were seen once. Sequenced material: naive CD4+ T cells from PBMCs. Subset in this sample: CD45RA+ positively selected. These receptor sequences come from a young man in good health. Some clones in this sample may be carry-over from other donors' samples.

The gene calls are TRBV7-2 and TRBJ1-5; D not certain. V lost 1 base and J lost 1, with 8 bases in between. The CDR3 extends over 15 amino acids. Germline-derived CDR1 and CDR2 are SGHTA and FQGNSA. CDR3 residues: CASSLDGSSNQPQHF. The CDR3 DNA sequence: TGTGCCAGCAGCTTAGATGGCAGCAGCAATCAGCCCCAGCATTTT.

For this clone: Other nucleotide sequences in the sample specify the same CDR3. J is TRBJ2-7 and V is TRBV5-6; D may be TRBD2 (5 bases). Looked up from germline, CDR1 is SGHDT and CDR2 is YYEEEE. The CDR3 spans 14 residues. V was shortened by 0 bases and J by 1 base, with 8 bases between the two germline ends. Here the CDR3 DNA reads TGTGCCAGCAGCTTGGGACGGGGATCCTACGAGCAGTACTTC. It yields the protein CASSLGRGSYEQYF. Full variable domain (missing parts from reference TRBV5-6 and TRBJ2-7): DAGVTQSPTHLIKTRGQQVTLRCSPKSGHDTVSWYQQALGQGPQFIFQYYEEEERQRGNFPDRFSGHQFPNYSSELNVNALLLGDSALYLCASSLGRGSYEQYFGPGTRLTVT.

The gene calls are TRBV7-9 and TRBJ2-5; D not certain. The V gene's germline CDR1 is SEHNR and CDR2 FQNEAQ (reference sequence). The CDR3 has 11 residues. V dropped 6 bases and J dropped 4 bases, with 6 bases sitting between them. CDR3: CASSDSETQYF. The CDR3 nucleotides are TGTGCCAGCAGTGATTCAGAGACCCAGTACTTC. Supplemented by reference TRBV7-9 and TRBJ2-5, the full variable domain reads DTGVSQNPRHKITKRGQNVTFRCDPISEHNRLYWYRQTLGQGPEFLTYFQNEAQLEKSRLLSDRFSAERPKGSFSTLEIQRTEQGDSAMYLCASSDSETQYFGPGTRLLVL.

The chain carries TRBV7-8 and TRBJ2-1; D assignment may be TRBD1 or TRBD2 (6 bases each). The length of the CDR3 is 17 residues. Germline-derived CDR1 and CDR2 are SGHVS and FQNEAQ. Trimming removed 7 bases at V and 4 bases at J, with 23 bases between. CDR3 in DNA: TGTGCCAGCACTCTACTAGCTATTTCTGGACAGTACAATGAGCAGTTCTTC. Protein: CASTLLAISGQYNEQFF.

The rearrangement uses TRBV27 and TRBJ2-6; D is unresolved. Between the trimmed V and J ends, which lost 7 bases and 0 bases, there was a span of 10 bases. This CDR3 comprises 15 residues. The V gene's germline CDR1 is MNHEY and CDR2 SMNVEV (reference sequence). In nucleotides, the CDR3 is TGTGCCAGCACCGGGTGGATCTCTGGGGCCAACGTCCTGACTTTC. Protein sequence: CASTGWISGANVLTF. Combining the CDR3 with reference TRBV27 and TRBJ2-6 gives the whole variable domain EAQVTQNPRYLITVTGKKLTVTCSQNMNHEYMSWYRQDPGLGLRQIYYSMNVEVTDKGDVPEGYKVSRKEKRNFPLILESPSPNQTSLYFCASTGWISGANVLTFGAGSRLTVL.

V is TRBV6-1 and J is TRBJ1-3; perhaps TRBD1 as D (6 bases). The CDR3 is 14 residues long. Germline values: CDR1 MNHNS, CDR2 SASEGT. V was clipped by 8 bases and J by 3 bases, with 14 bases between them. CDR3 DNA sequence: TGTGCCAGCTCGAGGGGGGGTGGTGGAAACACCATATATTTT. It codes for CASSRGGGGNTIYF.

The chain links TRBV2 to TRBJ2-3, with D possibly TRBD1 on 5 matching bases. This CDR3 is 15 amino acids long. V shed 3 bases and J shed 4 bases, with 14 bases lying between them. The germline V gene has CDR1 SNHLY and CDR2 FYNNEI. The CDR3: CASSDLGAGSDTQYF. CDR3 nucleotide sequence: TGTGCCAGCAGTGATCTAGGGGCAGGGTCAGATACGCAGTATTTT.

A few counts support this clone. The chain carries TRBV30 and TRBJ2-5, with 8 nucleotides matching TRBD1. This CDR3 is built from 12 residues. Trimming took 5 bases from V and 6 from J; bases not matched to a gene: 5. Germline assignment: CDR1 GTSNPN and CDR2 SVGIG (reference sequence). The CDR3 sequence: CAWFGQGKTQYF. The CDR3 coding sequence is TGTGCCTGGTTTGGACAGGGAAAGACCCAGTACTTC.

Concerning this clone itself: Other nucleotide sequences from this sample produce the same CDR3. This chain links TRBV30 with TRBJ1-2; D gene uncertain. V was clipped by 0 bases and J by 4 bases, with 6 bases between them. Germline V gene data show CDR1 as GTSNPN and CDR2 as SVGIG (reference sequence). The CDR3 totals 12 residues. CDR3 loop: CAWSVAGYGYTF. CDR3 nucleotides: TGTGCCTGGAGTGTAGCCGGCTATGGCTACACCTTC.

The chain recombines TRBV28 with TRBJ1-1; D remains unclear. Germline V gene lookup returns CDR1 MDHEN and CDR2 SYDVKM. Trimming removed 3 bases at V and 5 bases at J, with 16 bases between. The CDR3 runs 15 residues. The CDR3 reads CASSFTGSGPTEAFF. CDR3 DNA: TGTGCCAGCAGTTTCACCGGGAGCGGGCCTACTGAAGCTTTCTTT.

The V gene is TRBV12-5, the J gene TRBJ2-7; either TRBD1 or TRBD2 may fit D (5 bases each). CDR3 length: 13 residues. Deletions cut 0 bases from V and 12 bases from J, with 15 bases between. Germline assignment: CDR1 LGHNT and CDR2 FRNRAP. CDR3 bases: TGTGCTAGTGGTTTGGTACCCCCGGGGCGGCTGTACTTC. Translating it yields CASGLVPPGRLYF.

In its sample, this clone was seen once. The CDR3 DNA is TGCGCCAGCAGCCCCACCTCCAGCCCAGATACGCAGTATTTT. Encoded protein: CASSPTSSPDTQYF. The chain combines TRBV5-1 with TRBJ2-3; D gene ambiguous. Looked up from germline, CDR1 is SGHRS and CDR2 is YFSETQ. The CDR3 covers 14 residues. V lost 4 bases and J lost 4, with 13 bases in between. The entire variable domain, with the rest obtained from reference TRBV5-1 and TRBJ2-3, is as follows: KAGVTQTPRYLIKTRGQQVTLSCSPISGHRSVSWYQQTPGQGLQFLFEYFSETQRNKGNFPGRFSGRQFSNSRSEMNVSTLELGDSALYLCASSPTSSPDTQYFGPGTRLTVL.

The CDR3 DNA is TGTGCCAGCCCTCGACTAGCGGGATTGAGCTCCTACAATGAGCAGTTCTTC. Residues: CASPRLAGLSSYNEQFF. This rearrangement joins TRBV7-2 to TRBJ2-1; 11 bases map to TRBD2. CDR1 SGHTA and CDR2 FQGNSA come from the germline V gene. The CDR3 covers 17 residues. V lost 8 bases, J lost 0 bases, and 9 bases stayed unmatched.

The chain joins TRBV28 to TRBJ2-1; 7 bases are a match to TRBD1. After removal of 6 bases from V and 2 bases from J, the junction contained 10 bases not matched to a gene. The length of the CDR3 is 16 residues. CDR1 and CDR2 from the germline V gene are MDHEN and SYDVKM. CDR3 DNA: TGTGCCAGCAGCCGGGAATACAGGGGAACCTACAATGAGCAGTTCTTC. Amino acids: CASSREYRGTYNEQFF.

This chain joins TRBV10-1 and TRBJ1-5; 8 bases are a match to TRBD1. This CDR3 is 14 amino acids long. Germline values: CDR1 WNHNN, CDR2 SYGVQD (reference sequence). Trimming cost V 6 bases and J 0 bases; bases outside gene matches: 1. The CDR3 nucleotides are TGCGCCAGCAGGACAGGGGATAGCAATCAGCCCCAGCATTTT. This sequence encodes CASRTGDSNQPQHF.

The chain joins TRBV6-1 to TRBJ1-5; D may be TRBD1 (6 bases). The CDR3 is made up of 16 amino acids. CDR1 is MNHNS and CDR2 is SASEGT in the germline V gene. V gave up 2 bases and J gave up 0 bases, with 11 bases separating them. The CDR3 DNA follows: TGTGCCAGCAGTGAAAGGGGGGTCTATAGCAATCAGCCCCAGCATTTT. It translates to CASSERGVYSNQPQHF.

The chain employs TRBV16 and TRBJ2-7; either TRBD1 or TRBD2 may fit D (6 bases each). The CDR3 length is 14 residues. CDR1 is KGHSY, CDR2 FQNENV, per germline. With 3 bases removed from V and 3 bases from J, the gap between germline ends came to 12 bases. In nucleotides, the CDR3 is TGTGCCAGCAGCCAGGGGGGACACCTCTACGAGCAGTACTTC. Translated: CASSQGGHLYEQYF.

J is TRBJ2-5 and V is TRBV4-2; D gene ambiguous. CDR3 length equals 15 residues. V lost 1 base and J 4 bases, leaving 13 bases between the germline ends. The germline gives CDR1 LGHNA, CDR2 YNFKEQ. CDR3 coding DNA: TGTGCCAGCAGCCAAGGGAGTAGCAATGGAGAGACCCAGTACTTC. It specifies CASSQGSSNGETQYF.

V is TRBV28 and J is TRBJ2-5; D perhaps matches TRBD2 (9 bases). The CDR3 runs 17 residues. CDR1 MDHEN and CDR2 SYDVKM come from the germline V gene. V lost 4 bases and J lost 10, with 28 bases in between. CDR3 bases: TGTGCCAGCAGTTACGACAGGGGAGCGGGAGGCCCAGAGTTCCAGTACTTC. It is translated as CASSYDRGAGGPEFQYF.

The chain couples TRBV6-5 to TRBJ1-2; TRBD1 might be the D (5 bases). There are 14 residues in the CDR3. The ends were cut back, 3 bases at V and 4 bases at J, with 12 bases in the middle. CDR1 is MNHEY, CDR2 SVGAGI, per germline. In DNA form, the CDR3 reads TGTGCCAGCAGTTATAGGGGCGTCGGCTATGGCTACACCTTC. Translating gives CASSYRGVGYGYTF.